The 4 T cell receptor beta chains in this list originate from one sample, sequenced in a study of OX40 agonist ivuxolimab in advanced cancers. Method: immunoSEQ multiplex PCR; TCRdb's copy keeps in-frame clones and lacks some. Of approximately 76,000 clones listed, 65% to 90% are singletons. Sequences were derived from CD4+ or CD8+ T cells sorted from blood, sampled in a trial of the OX40 agonist ivuxolimab. The receptors shown here come from an adult with an advanced solid tumor such as melanoma, head and neck, liver or kidney cancer.

The chain is built from TRBV10-3 and TRBJ1-1; D not resolved. V dropped 11 bases and J dropped 6 bases, with 16 bases sitting between them. Germline V gives CDR1 ENHRY, CDR2 SYGVKD. The CDR3 has 12 residues. This chain's CDR3 is CASSRESAEAFF. The CDR3 DNA follows: TGTGCCTCGTCTCGGGAATCCGCTGAAGCTTTCTTT.

V and J are TRBV9 and TRBJ2-1; perhaps D is TRBD1 or TRBD2 (6 bases each). Germline V gene sequence: CDR1 SGDLS, CDR2 YYNGEE. The CDR3 runs to 18 residues. V lost 4 bases and J 0 bases, leaving 20 bases between the germline ends. The CDR3, as DNA: TGTGCCAGCAGCCCCCGCGTGGGGGGCCAACGCTCCTACAATGAGCAGTTCTTC. This gives the protein CASSPRVGGQRSYNEQFF. Using reference TRBV9 and TRBJ2-1 for the parts outside the CDR3, the full variable domain is DSGVTQTPKHLITATGQRVTLRCSPRSGDLSVYWYQQSLDQGLQFLIQYYNGEERAKGNILERFSAQQFPDLHSELNLSSLELGDSALYFCASSPRVGGQRSYNEQFFGPGTRLTVL.

V gene TRBV7-2 combines with J gene TRBJ2-3, with D uncertain. The CDR3 extends over 14 amino acids. Trimming removed 1 base from V and 8 bases from J, with 13 bases in between. Germline V gene sequence: CDR1 SGHTA, CDR2 FQGNSA. DNA of the CDR3: TGTGCCAGCAGCTTAGAGGTGGGAACCACTACGCAGTATTTT. Its translation is CASSLEVGTTTQYF.

The chain has TRBV5-1 and TRBJ1-3; unclear D gene. CDR3 length: 13 residues. The germline V and J ends were trimmed by 4 bases and 2 bases, with 7 bases remaining between them. The germline CDR1 and CDR2 sequences are SGHRS and YFSETQ. The CDR3, as DNA: TGCGCCAGCAGCAGAACAACTGGAAACACCATATATTTT. The encoded protein is CASSRTTGNTIYF.